This T cell receptor beta chain was captured by sequencing in a study of long-term antiretroviral therapy in people with HIV. Runs used v3.0 of the immunoSEQ assay and were done at survey level. Data came from immunoSEQ multiplex PCR; TCRdb stores just in-frame clones and leaves some out. The sample lists fewer than 30,000 clones; roughly four fifths were seen once. Trimming cost V 4 bases and J 9 bases, with 10 bases left between them. Germline V gives CDR1 LNHDA, CDR2 SQIVND (reference sequence). The CDR3 has 13 residues. The chain combines TRBV19 with TRBJ1-6; D gene ambiguous. This TCR came from a man aged 25-45 years with HIV. The specimen was unsorted PBMCs, collected 4.4 years after starting antiretroviral therapy. The chain's CDR3 is CASSNSVRSPLHF. The CDR3 coding sequence is TGTGCCAGTAGTAATTCGGTACGTTCACCCCTCCACTTT. The variable domain in full, with the rest retrieved from reference TRBV19 and TRBJ1-6, is DGGITQSPKYLFRKEGQNVTLSCEQNLNHDAMYWYRQDPGQGLRLIYYSQIVNDFQKGDIAEGYSVSREKKESFPLTVTSAQKNPTAFYLCASSNSVRSPLHFGNGTRLTVT.